A selection of T cell receptor beta chains follows, all from one sample in a study of T cell responses to AZD1222 COVID-19 vaccine. The data were produced by immunoSEQ multiplex PCR, yet TCRdb's version contains in-frame clones alone and is incomplete. Of approximately 100,000 clones in the sample, around nine tenths are singletons; the top ten hold about 3.5%. The specimen was peripheral blood, collected on day 0 of AZD1222 vaccination. The receptors were sampled from an adult in good health. Each CDR3 is given with its conserved first and last residue. A D gene is named only where the DNA matches it firmly. Rows may omit the clone size; those that give it use once, few, many or a size class.

d_call: -
clone_size: -
j_call: TRBJ2-2
v_call: TRBV7-8
cdr3_nt: TGTGCCAGCAGCTGGAGAGGGGACACCGGGGAGCTGTTTTTT
cdr3_aa: CASSWRGDTGELFF

d_call: -
clone_size: -
j_call: TRBJ2-3
v_call: TRBV28
cdr3_nt: TGTGCCAGCGCCAGGGACGCCACGTTCACAGATACGCAGTATTTT
cdr3_aa: CASARDATFTDTQYF

d_call: TRBD2
clone_size: -
j_call: TRBJ2-2
v_call: TRBV2
cdr3_nt: TGTGCCAGCAGTGGGCGGGGGGCCACCGGGGAGCTGTTTTTT
cdr3_aa: CASSGRGATGELFF

d_call: -
clone_size: -
j_call: TRBJ2-5
v_call: TRBV5-4
cdr3_nt: TGTGCCAGCAGCCCGGAGAGGGATGCTGGAGAGACCCAGTACTTC
cdr3_aa: CASSPERDAGETQYF

d_call: -
clone_size: -
j_call: TRBJ1-3
v_call: TRBV5-1
cdr3_nt: TGCGCCAGCAGCCCGGGGACGGGTTGGTCTGGAAACACCATATATTTT
cdr3_aa: CASSPGTGWSGNTIYF

d_call: -
clone_size: -
j_call: TRBJ1-5
v_call: TRBV2
cdr3_nt: TGTGCCAGCAGTGATGGGGCAGGGATTGTTCAGCCCCAGCATTTT
cdr3_aa: CASSDGAGIVQPQHF

d_call: -
clone_size: few
j_call: TRBJ2-7
v_call: TRBV20-1
cdr3_nt: TGCAGTGCCTTAGATGGCTACGAGCAGTACTTC
cdr3_aa: CSALDGYEQYF

d_call: -
clone_size: -
j_call: TRBJ2-3
v_call: TRBV7-2
cdr3_nt: TGTGCCAGCAGCTTAAGGAGGGGGGGGGCGGCAGATACGCAGTATTTT
cdr3_aa: CASSLRRGGAADTQYF

d_call: TRBD1
clone_size: -
j_call: TRBJ2-3
v_call: TRBV3-1/TRBV3-2
cdr3_nt: TGTGCCAGCAGCCTGGGACAGCAAGCGCAGTATTTT
cdr3_aa: CASSLGQQAQYF

d_call: -
clone_size: -
j_call: TRBJ1-1
v_call: TRBV5-1
cdr3_nt: TGCGCCAGCAGCTTGGAGGGTGGCACTGAAGCTTTCTTT
cdr3_aa: CASSLEGGTEAFF

d_call: TRBD2
clone_size: -
j_call: TRBJ2-5
v_call: TRBV6-1
cdr3_nt: TGTGCCAGCAGTGAAGTAACTAGCGGTCAAGAGACCCAGTACTTC
cdr3_aa: CASSEVTSGQETQYF

d_call: -
clone_size: once
j_call: TRBJ1-1
v_call: TRBV9
cdr3_nt: TGTGCCAGCAGCGTAAGAGGGGATTTTAACACTGAAGCTTTCTTT
cdr3_aa: CASSVRGDFNTEAFF

d_call: -
clone_size: -
j_call: TRBJ1-1
v_call: TRBV28
cdr3_nt: TGTGCCAGCAGTTTATCACAGGAAGCTTTCTTT
cdr3_aa: CASSLSQEAFF

d_call: TRBD1
clone_size: -
j_call: TRBJ1-3
v_call: TRBV3-1/TRBV3-2
cdr3_nt: TGTGCCAGCAGCCGACCCAGGACAGGTTCAATCTCTGGAAACACCATATATTTT
cdr3_aa: CASSRPRTGSISGNTIYF

d_call: TRBD1
clone_size: -
j_call: TRBJ1-6
v_call: TRBV28
cdr3_nt: TGTGCCAGTCGCCCGAGCACAGGGGGCGCAGGGAATTCACCCCTCCACTTT
cdr3_aa: CASRPSTGGAGNSPLHF

d_call: TRBD1
clone_size: -
j_call: TRBJ1-5
v_call: TRBV5-1
cdr3_nt: TGCGCCAGCAGCCCGGGACAGGGGGCCTATCAGCCCCAGCATTTT
cdr3_aa: CASSPGQGAYQPQHF

d_call: -
clone_size: -
j_call: TRBJ1-4
v_call: TRBV10-3
cdr3_nt: TGTGCCATCAGTGAGTCCGGGGCAGAAAAACTGTTTTTT
cdr3_aa: CAISESGAEKLFF

d_call: TRBD1
clone_size: -
j_call: TRBJ1-2
v_call: TRBV7-2
cdr3_nt: TGTGCCAGCAGCGGGACAGACCATGGCTACACCTTC
cdr3_aa: CASSGTDHGYTF

d_call: -
clone_size: once
j_call: TRBJ2-3
v_call: TRBV19
cdr3_nt: TGTGCCAGTAAGCAGGAGGGCCTCACAGATACGCAGTATTTT
cdr3_aa: CASKQEGLTDTQYF

d_call: TRBD2
clone_size: -
j_call: TRBJ2-1
v_call: TRBV6-6
cdr3_nt: TGTGCCAGCGGCTTGGCTAGCGGGGGGGTTGAGCAGTTCTTC
cdr3_aa: CASGLASGGVEQFF

d_call: -
clone_size: once
j_call: TRBJ1-5
v_call: TRBV2
cdr3_nt: TGTGCCAGCAACCGAGAGTACAGGTCCAATCAGCCCCAGCATTTT
cdr3_aa: CASNREYRSNQPQHF

d_call: TRBD1
clone_size: -
j_call: TRBJ2-1
v_call: TRBV5-5
cdr3_nt: TGTGCCAGCAGCTTAAGGACAGGGGCATACAATGAGCAGTTCTTC
cdr3_aa: CASSLRTGAYNEQFF

d_call: -
clone_size: once
j_call: TRBJ2-7
v_call: TRBV5-5
cdr3_nt: TGTGCCAGCAGCTCGGTTGGCGTAGCTAGCTCCTACGAGCAGTACTTC
cdr3_aa: CASSSVGVASSYEQYF

d_call: TRBD2
clone_size: -
j_call: TRBJ2-2
v_call: TRBV6-5
cdr3_nt: TGTGCCAGCAGGCAATCTAGCGGGGGGCTCGGGGAGCTGTTTTTT
cdr3_aa: CASRQSSGGLGELFF

d_call: TRBD1
clone_size: -
j_call: TRBJ1-3
v_call: TRBV6-6
cdr3_nt: TGTGCCAGCAGTCCCCGGGACAGGGGGGGAAACACCATATATTTT
cdr3_aa: CASSPRDRGGNTIYF

d_call: -
clone_size: -
j_call: TRBJ1-6
v_call: TRBV15
cdr3_nt: TGTGCCACCAGCGGGCGGACGGCTAATTCACCCCTCCACTTT
cdr3_aa: CATSGRTANSPLHF

d_call: -
clone_size: -
j_call: TRBJ1-2
v_call: TRBV2
cdr3_nt: TGTGCCAGCAGGGGCCGTGCGGAGTTCCTGATCACAACCTTC
cdr3_aa: CASRGRAEFLITTF

d_call: -
clone_size: few
j_call: TRBJ2-5
v_call: TRBV14
cdr3_nt: TGTGCCAGCAGCCCGACTTTGGGCGTCTCGGCGACCCAGTACTTC
cdr3_aa: CASSPTLGVSATQYF

d_call: -
clone_size: -
j_call: TRBJ2-6
v_call: TRBV15
cdr3_nt: TGTGCCACCAGCATGGACAGCTCTGGGGCCAACGTCCTGACTTTC
cdr3_aa: CATSMDSSGANVLTF

d_call: TRBD1
clone_size: -
j_call: TRBJ1-2
v_call: TRBV7-2
cdr3_nt: TGTGCCAGCAGCCCGAATCTACAGGGGAGAGCGAATGGCTACACCTTC
cdr3_aa: CASSPNLQGRANGYTF

d_call: -
clone_size: -
j_call: TRBJ1-2
v_call: TRBV28
cdr3_nt: TGTGCCAGCAGTTTAACTGGGGAAGCGGATGGCTACACCTTC
cdr3_aa: CASSLTGEADGYTF

d_call: -
clone_size: -
j_call: TRBJ1-6
v_call: TRBV9
cdr3_nt: TGTGCCAGCAACCCCGACGAAGTGGGTTCACCCCTCCACTTT
cdr3_aa: CASNPDEVGSPLHF

d_call: -
clone_size: few
j_call: TRBJ1-4
v_call: TRBV6-1
cdr3_nt: TGTGCCAGCAGTGAAAGGGCAGGGAGTTATACTGAAAAACTGTTTTTT
cdr3_aa: CASSERAGSYTEKLFF

d_call: TRBD1
clone_size: -
j_call: TRBJ1-5
v_call: TRBV6-5
cdr3_nt: TGTGCCAGCAAAAAAGGGGGCAGAGATCAGCCCCAGCATTTT
cdr3_aa: CASKKGGRDQPQHF

d_call: -
clone_size: -
j_call: TRBJ2-3
v_call: TRBV4-3
cdr3_nt: TGCGCCAGCAGCCAAGATTGGCAGGGTAGAGATACGCAGTATTTT
cdr3_aa: CASSQDWQGRDTQYF

d_call: TRBD1
clone_size: -
j_call: TRBJ2-1
v_call: TRBV2
cdr3_nt: TGTGCCAGCAGTGAAGCTCCAGGGGGTGAGCAGTTCTTC
cdr3_aa: CASSEAPGGEQFF

d_call: -
clone_size: -
j_call: TRBJ2-7
v_call: TRBV7-9
cdr3_nt: TGTGCCAGCAGCTTAGAGTACTACGAGCAGTACTTC
cdr3_aa: CASSLEYYEQYF

d_call: TRBD1
clone_size: -
j_call: TRBJ2-1
v_call: TRBV11-2
cdr3_nt: TGTGCCAGCAGCTTCTCTGACAGGGTTCCGTTCTTC
cdr3_aa: CASSFSDRVPFF

d_call: TRBD2
clone_size: -
j_call: TRBJ2-1
v_call: TRBV7-8
cdr3_nt: TGTGCCAGCAGCTTATTGACTAGCGGGGGCCGTCCCCCCTTCTTC
cdr3_aa: CASSLLTSGGRPPFF

d_call: -
clone_size: -
j_call: TRBJ2-7
v_call: TRBV7-9
cdr3_nt: TGTGCCAGCAGCTTAGACTGGGAAACCTACGAGCAGTACTTC
cdr3_aa: CASSLDWETYEQYF

d_call: -
clone_size: -
j_call: TRBJ2-5
v_call: TRBV11-3
cdr3_nt: TGTGCCAGCAGCCACGAATCTGTTGGGACCCAGTACTTC
cdr3_aa: CASSHESVGTQYF